This T cell receptor (beta chain) emerged from a study of blood T cells in healthy people across ages (dated by TCRdb to the mid-2010s). As for the study more broadly: In model experiments, template switching captured about one uniquely barcoded TCR beta cDNA molecule for every two T cells. The study measured age-related changes in TCR beta repertoire diversity using deep sequencing normalized with unique cDNA molecular identifiers. The donors were divided into four age groups: young (average around 15 years), middle-aged (roughly 40), aged (under 70) and long-lived (roughly 82). To avoid experimental bias, donors of different ages were distributed randomly across sequencing lanes. Two additional independent replicas of 1 million unique cDNA reads from the same blood draw were analyzed for two donors (one aged 18 to 29 and one aged 80 or older).

CDR1 SGHDT and CDR2 YYEEEE are derived from the germline V gene. After removal of 4 bases from V and 1 base from J, the junction retains 2 bases not matched to a gene. From the cysteine through the phenylalanine, the CDR3 covers 15 amino acids. Of all the DNA, just the CDR3 is kept, 45 bases in frame from base 1. Note on this clonotype: Its binding antigen is unknown. No base quality values were provided; no much bigger clone lies one nucleotide off.

What the research found in general, with its limitations: Bulk unsorted PBMC profiling prevented conclusive comparison of naive and antigen-experienced compartments. The percentage of naive T cells measured by flow cytometry correlated strongly with observed TCR beta diversity. As age increased, observed TCR beta diversity per million T cells dropped in a roughly linear way, and a significant reduction was already evident by age approximately 40. The CMV infection status of donors was not known, potentially confounding age-related changes in expanded clonotypes. Compared with the aged group, the long-lived group had more naive CD4+ T cells, fewer expanded clones and increased TCR diversity, a pattern suggesting age selection. Total diversity estimates from one million sequenced T cells were considered lower bounds and underestimates.

Libraries came from 5' RACE. Sequencing relied on an Illumina HiSeq 2500. A second PCR of roughly 6 to 11 cycles was run with a J-beta primer mix and a sample-barcoded 5' primer. A unique molecular identifier was introduced onto each TCR beta cDNA molecule by a template-switch 5' adaptor carrying 12 random nucleotides. Each sample yielded at least 2.5 million CDR3-containing paired-end reads. First-strand cDNA was synthesized from all RNA with the Mint cDNA synthesis kit, primed by a TRBC-specific oligonucleotide. Following uracil-DNA glycosylase treatment, a first 18-cycle PCR with universal primers M1SS and BC2_uni_R was performed on all cDNA. Per the original workflow: Normalization of each sample was performed by random selection of 1 million high-quality reads, each carrying a distinct molecular identifier. Reads sharing molecular identifiers were discarded rather than binned into consensus sequences. CDR3 identification, clonotype clustering and error correction used MiTCR with a Q25 quality threshold and the strictest error-elimination algorithm. A nonparametric unseen species model using Euler transformation provided a lower-bound estimate of total TCR beta diversity. TCRdb passed the public sequencing reads through fastp at Q25 and MiXCR, retaining productive beta sequences. For every CDR3 protein sequence, its rows merge into one entry that carries the most common genes and DNA. It is TCRdb's table, rather than the study itself, that gives the V and J calls and clone size. In all, the sample holds some 750,000 distinct CDR3 sequences, and approximately 21% of those were seen once. Around a fifth of the sample is taken by the ten largest.

Donors were 35 to 40 systemically healthy Caucasian individuals from Russia aged roughly 6 to 90 years. Roughly 10 milliliters of peripheral blood were collected from each donor into EDTA-treated Vacutainer tubes. PBMCs were isolated by Ficoll-Paque density-gradient centrifugation, with at least 6.5 million obtained per sample. Trizol reagent was used to extract total RNA from the PBMCs, yielding at least 5.5 micrograms per sample. For every donor, an aliquot of PBMCs went through flow cytometry to measure the percentages of naive CD45RAhigh/CD27high T cells. The sample taken for sequencing was blood. The origin of this receptor is a man between 65 and 85 years old in good health. Recombination connected TRBV5-6 to TRBJ2-1, with 10 bases aligning to TRBD1. Read as DNA, the sequence is TGTGCCAGCAGCAGACAGGGGGCATCCTACAATGAGCAGTTCTTC. Translated, this is CASSRQGASYNEQFF.